These 23 T cell receptor beta chains were all obtained from the same sample, sequenced in a study of cytomegalovirus exposure and HLA in healthy donors. The PCR made use of 60 Vbeta and 13 Jbeta primers. Profiling relied on immunoSEQ multiplex PCR, and the TCRdb table lists in-frame clones only, not all of them. The repertoire holds 200,000 or so clones, with more than 80% as singletons. The specimen was PBMCs. Receptors were obtained from a man younger than 40 in good health and CMV-seronegative.

This chain joins TRBV7-2 and TRBJ1-4; 9 bases fit TRBD1. The V gene's germline CDR1 is SGHTA and CDR2 FQGNSA. The V gene end was trimmed by 5 bases and the J gene end by 4 bases; junction bases not matched to a gene: 2. CDR3 size: 14 residues. The CDR3 nucleotides read TGTGCCAGCAGCCTGGACAGGGGTAATGAAAAACTGTTTTTT. Protein sequence: CASSLDRGNEKLFF.

This clone was observed a single time. The chain links TRBV2 to TRBJ2-5; 10 nucleotides line up with TRBD2. With 1 base clipped from V and 0 bases from J, the junction kept 5 bases outside the gene matches. In germline, CDR1 is SNHLY, CDR2 FYNNEI. The CDR3 spans 17 residues. In DNA, the CDR3 is TGTGCCAGCAGTGAAGTTTTGCTAGCGGGGGACCAAGAGACCCAGTACTTC. Residues: CASSEVLLAGDQETQYF.

The V call is TRBV9, the J call TRBJ2-7; TRBD1 might be the D (6 bases). CDR1 SGDLS and CDR2 YYNGEE come from the germline V gene. V was cut by 0 bases and J by 2 bases, with 15 bases left in between. CDR3 length: 16 residues. The CDR3 region is CASSVAYRAQTYEQYF. Written as DNA, the CDR3 is TGTGCCAGCAGCGTAGCTTACAGGGCCCAAACCTACGAGCAGTACTTC.

The rearrangement joins TRBV6-1 to TRBJ2-2; 7 nucleotides line up with TRBD1. With 4 bases clipped from V and 1 base from J, the junction kept 3 bases outside the gene matches. This CDR3 spans 15 amino acids. The V gene's germline CDR1 is MNHNS and CDR2 SASEGT. The CDR3 spells CASSGGQLNTGELFF. The CDR3 region has the DNA TGTGCCAGCAGTGGGGGACAGCTGAACACCGGGGAGCTGTTTTTT.

The chain links TRBV27 to TRBJ2-7, with D perhaps matching TRBD1 (6 bases). The CDR3 consists of 18 residues. V was cut by 5 bases and J by 1 base, with 24 bases left in between. Germline lookup yields CDR1 MNHEY and CDR2 SMNVEV (reference sequence). The CDR3 here is CASSRTITGLIRSYEQYF. In nucleotides, the CDR3 is TGTGCCAGCAGTCGTACCATTACAGGGTTGATTAGGTCCTACGAGCAGTACTTC.

This clone was found a few times. The V call is TRBV6-6, the J call TRBJ1-1; D is uncertain. Looked up from germline, CDR1 is MNHNY and CDR2 is SVGAGI (reference sequence). V gave up 0 bases and J gave up 0 bases, with 8 bases separating them. This CDR3 region has 15 residues. CDR3 nucleotides: TGTGCCAGCAGTTACTCGCAACAGTTGAACACTGAAGCTTTCTTT. Its translation is CASSYSQQLNTEAFF.

The chain joins TRBV10-3 to TRBJ1-1, with 7 bases aligning to TRBD1. The CDR3 covers 13 residues. J was trimmed by 3 bases and V by 4 bases; bases with no gene match: 2. CDR1 is ENHRY and CDR2 is SYGVKD in the germline V gene. The CDR3 nucleotides are TGTGCCATCAGTGGGCAGGGGGACACTGAAGCTTTCTTT. Amino acid sequence: CAISGQGDTEAFF.

V and J are TRBV4-1 and TRBJ2-7, with D perhaps TRBD1 (6 bases). The CDR3 is 16 residues long. The germline gives CDR1 MGHRA, CDR2 YSYEKL. V was cut by 1 base and J by 4 bases, with 17 bases left in between. CDR3 residues: CASSQVAGQPYYEQYF. In DNA form, the CDR3 reads TGCGCCAGCAGCCAAGTTGCAGGACAGCCTTATTACGAGCAGTACTTC.

The gene calls are TRBV7-9 and TRBJ1-4; no reliable D call. The CDR3 is made up of 13 amino acids. Germline lookup yields CDR1 SEHNR and CDR2 FQNEAQ (reference sequence). The V and J ends lost 2 bases and 6 bases respectively, with 7 bases between them. In DNA form, the CDR3 reads TGTGCCAGCAGCTTACCAGGTGATGAAAAACTGTTTTTT. Its translation: CASSLPGDEKLFF.

The CDR3 coding sequence is TGTGCCAGCAGCTTTTGGGTCGGGACAGATGGGGAAAAACTGTTTTTT. Protein product: CASSFWVGTDGEKLFF. The chain has TRBV11-2 and TRBJ1-4; TRBD1 agrees at 7 bases. The length of the CDR3 is 16 residues. With V trimmed by 3 bases and J by 8 bases, 12 bases remained unmatched. CDR1 SGHAT and CDR2 FQNNGV come from the germline V gene.

This clone has just a few counts. Written as DNA, the CDR3 is TGTGCCAGCAGCCAAGATCACGGAGATATCTACGAGCAGTACTTC. This codes for CASSQDHGDIYEQYF. The J gene is TRBJ2-7, the V gene TRBV4-2; D gene ambiguous. The germline V and J ends were trimmed by 0 bases and 3 bases, with 12 bases remaining between them. Per the germline V gene, CDR1 is LGHNA and CDR2 is YNFKEQ. The CDR3 consists of 15 residues.

The chain couples TRBV6-5 to TRBJ2-1; 9 positions agree with TRBD1. The CDR3 has 15 residues. In germline, CDR1 is MNHEY, CDR2 SVGAGI. The ends lost 5 bases at V and 7 bases at J; junction bases unmatched: 9. The DNA for the CDR3 is TGTGCCAGCAGTCGTACAGGGGGCTTTATGAATGAGCAGTTCTTC. Translation gives CASSRTGGFMNEQFF.

The chain employs TRBV10-3 and TRBJ1-2; possibly TRBD1 for D (6 bases). This CDR3 contains 14 residues. Germline V CDR1 and CDR2: ENHRY, SYGVKD. Trimming took off 6 bases at V and 2 bases at J, with 13 bases between the two ends. The CDR3 region has the DNA TGTGCCATCAGGCCGGACAGTTACAACTATGGCTACACCTTC. Its protein is CAIRPDSYNYGYTF.

V usage is TRBV7-9 and J usage is TRBJ1-5; D is possibly TRBD1 (5 bases). CDR3 size: 16 residues. The germline V and J ends were trimmed by 4 bases and 0 bases, with 13 bases remaining between them. Germline V gene sequence: CDR1 SEHNR, CDR2 FQNEAQ (reference sequence). CDR3 sequence (DNA): TGTGCCAGCAGCTCAGGAGGGGACGTTAGCAATCAGCCCCAGCATTTT. This encodes CASSSGGDVSNQPQHF.

The chain combines TRBV6-5 with TRBJ2-1, with D possibly TRBD1 on 5 matching bases. The CDR3 is 14 residues long. Germline V gene lookup returns CDR1 MNHEY and CDR2 SVGAGI. V gave up 5 bases and J gave up 0 bases, with 8 bases separating them. DNA for the CDR3: TGTGCCAGCAGTCGACAGAGCTCCTACAATGAGCAGTTCTTC. Translation: CASSRQSSYNEQFF.

The chain uses TRBV18 and TRBJ2-5; no clear D. Trimming shortened V by 6 bases and J by 4 bases, and 9 bases separated the two germline ends. Looked up from germline, CDR1 is KGHSH and CDR2 is LQKENI. The CDR3 loop spans 12 amino acids. The CDR3 DNA sequence: TGTGCCAGCTCGCTCTCAGGAGAGACCCAGTACTTC. It translates to CASSLSGETQYF.

The V gene is TRBV7-9, the J gene TRBJ1-2; perhaps TRBD1 as D (6 bases). Germline V gene lookup returns CDR1 SEHNR and CDR2 FQNEAQ (reference sequence). With 5 bases removed from V and 4 bases from J, the gap between germline ends came to 20 bases. The CDR3 covers 16 residues. The CDR3 DNA is TGTGCCAGCAGCCACTCGCTCGGGGGGCTTGGCTATGGCTACACCTTC. It translates to CASSHSLGGLGYGYTF.

A few counts support this clone. The rearrangement links TRBV11-3 to TRBJ2-2, with 10 bases identical to TRBD1. The V gene end was trimmed by 5 bases and the J gene end by 0 bases; junction bases not matched to a gene: 3. The germline CDR1 and CDR2 sequences are SGHNT and YENEEA. The CDR3 loop spans 16 amino acids. The CDR3 spells CASSLGQGANTGELFF. The CDR3 region has the DNA TGTGCCAGCAGCCTTGGACAGGGGGCGAACACCGGGGAGCTGTTTTTT.

V usage is TRBV5-4 and J usage is TRBJ2-7; 11 bases line up with TRBD1. Germline V gives CDR1 SGHNT, CDR2 YYREEE (reference sequence). CDR3 length: 17 amino acids. V was pared by 3 bases and J by 6 bases, with 14 bases of the junction left unmatched. The CDR3 here is CASSSPFRDRGDREQYF. Written as DNA, the CDR3 is TGTGCCAGCAGCTCCCCCTTCCGGGACAGGGGGGATCGCGAGCAGTACTTC.

The rearrangement uses TRBV12-5 and TRBJ1-6; D is perhaps TRBD1 (6 bases). This CDR3 is built from 14 residues. Deletions cut 5 bases from V and 8 bases from J, with 13 bases between. Per germline, CDR1 LGHNT and CDR2 FRNRAP. CDR3 loop: CASGPYRVHSPLHF. CDR3 nucleotide sequence: TGTGCTAGTGGTCCCTACAGGGTTCATTCACCCCTCCACTTT.

Remarks on this clone: One end of the junction fails to match germline, which may point to a read error. This chain connects TRBV5-8 to TRBJ1-4, with D maybe TRBD1 (5 bases). The V gene's germline CDR1 is SGHTS and CDR2 YDEGEE. This CDR3 has 15 residues. CDR3 in DNA: TGTGCCAGCAGTTTGGGGCAGGGAAGTAATGAAAAACTGTTTTTT. Translating gives CASSLGQGSNEKLFF. The full variable domain, with the rest looked up from reference TRBV5-8 and TRBJ1-4, is EAGVTQSPTHLIKTRGQQATLRCSPISGHTSVYWYQQALGLGLQFLLWYDEGEERNRGNFPPRFSGRQFPNYSSELNVNALELEDSALYLCASSLGQGSNEKLFFGSGTQLSVL.

This sequence joins TRBV4-1 and TRBJ2-1; D gene uncertain. Trimming removed 3 bases at V and 0 bases at J, with 9 bases between. Germline lookup yields CDR1 MGHRA and CDR2 YSYEKL. This CDR3 spans 15 amino acids. The CDR3 DNA is TGCGCCAGCAGCCAGCTCCCGAGCTCCTACAATGAGCAGTTCTTC. Its protein product is CASSQLPSSYNEQFF.

This clone was recorded only once. This rearrangement joins TRBV7-6 to TRBJ2-5; D is possibly TRBD2 (6 bases). The CDR3 runs to 13 residues. Trimming pared 1 base from V and 4 bases from J, leaving 7 bases between. Germline-derived CDR1 and CDR2 are SGHVS and FNYEAQ. In DNA form, the CDR3 reads TGTGCCAGCAGCTTAGGGGGGGTAGAGACCCAGTACTTC. Its translation is CASSLGGVETQYF.